These 29 T cell receptor beta chains originate from one sample sequenced in a study of breast tumors, draining lymph nodes, adjacent tissues. From the multiplex PCR reads, TCRdb called clonotypes with MiXCR, one entry per CDR3 protein. Among about 140,000 distinct CDR3 sequences listed, about 30% were seen once. Breast cancer patients provided tissue from their axillary draining lymph nodes. Sequencing used axillary lymph node tissue. The receptors here all came from a female donor with breast cancer. Some clones in this sample may be carry-over from other donors' samples.

This clonotype was found many times. The chain recombines TRBV6-6 with TRBJ1-3; maybe TRBD1 (6 bases). Deletions cut 1 base from V and 5 bases from J, with 21 bases between. Germline CDR1 and CDR2: MNHNY and SVGAGI (reference sequence). This CDR3 contains 18 residues. CDR3 region: CASSYLYDSRDTRNTIYF. The CDR3 bases are TGTGCCAGCAGTTACTTGTACGATTCGCGGGACACAAGAAACACCATATATTTT.

This clonotype came up many times. J is TRBJ1-6 and V is TRBV28; a weak D match, TRBD1 (5 bases). The V gene lost 2 bases and the J gene lost 6 bases, with 14 bases spanning the gap. CDR1 MDHEN and CDR2 SYDVKM come from the germline V gene. The length of the CDR3 is 16 residues. The CDR3 region is CASSLRGVVGNSPLHF. Here the CDR3 DNA reads TGTGCCAGCAGTTTACGGGGGGTGGTGGGTAATTCACCCCTCCACTTT.

This clonotype has a count of ten or more. This chain connects TRBV6-1 to TRBJ2-7; the D is unclear. The CDR3 runs to 16 residues. The V gene lost 0 bases and the J gene lost 4 bases, with 16 bases spanning the gap. CDR1 is MNHNS and CDR2 is SASEGT in the germline V gene. The CDR3 nucleotides read TGTGCCAGCAGTGAAGCCATAAACTTTAGAGAATACGAGCAGTACGTC. It translates to CASSEAINFREYEQYV.

V is TRBV9 and J is TRBJ2-3, with 10 bases identical to TRBD1. With V trimmed by 6 bases and J by 6 bases, 7 bases remained unmatched. CDR1 and CDR2 (germline): SGDLS, YYNGEE. This CDR3 has 14 amino acids. The CDR3, as DNA: TGTGCCAGCATCGGGGACAGGGGCCTTGATACGCAGTATTTT. This translates into CASIGDRGLDTQYF.

The chain links TRBV19 to TRBJ1-2; D ambiguous. Germline V gene data show CDR1 as LNHDA and CDR2 as SQIVND (reference sequence). Trimming removed 7 bases at V and 12 bases at J, with 21 bases between. The CDR3 totals 13 residues. The CDR3 loop is CASKKDQSSGNTF. CDR3 coding DNA: TGTGCCAGTAAAAAGGATCAGAGCTCTGGAAACACCTTC. Complete variable domain (other parts from reference TRBV19 and TRBJ1-2): DGGITQSPKYLFRKEGQNVTLSCEQNLNHDAMYWYRQDPGQGLRLIYYSQIVNDFQKGDIAEGYSVSREKKESFPLTVTSAQKNPTAFYLCASKKDQSSGNTFGSGTRLTVV.

The CDR3, as DNA: TGTGCCAGCACGCCAACAGGATTTACCTATGGCTACACCTTC. This sequence encodes CASTPTGFTYGYTF. This chain connects TRBV11-2 to TRBJ1-2; possible D gene TRBD1, 5 bases. The V gene lost 7 bases and the J gene lost 4 bases, with 16 bases spanning the gap. Germline lookup yields CDR1 SGHAT and CDR2 FQNNGV. The length of the CDR3 is 14 residues. The full variable domain, its missing parts supplied by reference TRBV11-2 and TRBJ1-2, is EAGVAQSPRYKIIEKRQSVAFWCNPISGHATLYWYQQILGQGPKLLIQFQNNGVVDDSQLPKDRFSAERLKGVDSTLKIQPAKLEDSAVYLCASTPTGFTYGYTFGSGTRLTVV.

The chain recombines TRBV6-1 with TRBJ2-3, with no clear D. The length of the CDR3 is 15 residues. Deletions cut 5 bases from V and 2 bases from J, with 14 bases between. CDR1 and CDR2 (germline): MNHNS, SASEGT. CDR3 in amino acids: CASSHSGRFTDTQYF. The CDR3 DNA sequence: TGTGCCAGCAGTCACTCCGGCAGATTCACAGATACGCAGTATTTT.

This rearrangement joins TRBV19 to TRBJ2-3; TRBD1 is a possible D gene (5 bases). The CDR3 has 14 amino acids. The germline gives CDR1 LNHDA, CDR2 SQIVND (reference sequence). The V end was cut by 7 bases, the J end by 10 bases, with 21 bases between. In nucleotides, the CDR3 is TGTGCCAGTAAAGGTATTAGGGGAAAGGTTGCGCAGTATTTT. This gives the protein CASKGIRGKVAQYF.

The rearrangement uses TRBV7-8 and TRBJ2-3; D gene unclear. The germline CDR1 and CDR2 sequences are SGHVS and FQNEAQ. This CDR3 spans 15 amino acids. Between the trimmed V and J ends, which lost 3 bases and 1 base, there was a span of 11 bases. CDR3 DNA: TGTGCCAGCAGCTTTGGATTTTGGGGCACAGATACGCAGTATTTT. Protein sequence: CASSFGFWGTDTQYF.

This clonotype was seen many times. The chain is built from TRBV20-1 and TRBJ1-2; D is possibly TRBD1 (5 bases). The CDR3 covers 17 residues. The germline V gene encodes CDR1 DFQATT and CDR2 SNEGSKA (reference sequence). V was cut by 5 bases and J by 6 bases, with 28 bases left in between. Written as DNA, the CDR3 is TGCAGTGCTCCGCCTCCGGGACTCTCAAGTCGGGTCGATGGCTACACCTTC. Its translation: CSAPPPGLSSRVDGYTF.

About this clonotype itself: At one of its ends the junction is not consistent with the germline gene, which may arise from a read error. The gene calls are TRBV7-2 and TRBJ1-2, with a possible D match to TRBD1 (5 bases). CDR1 is SGHTA and CDR2 is FQGNSA in the germline V gene. The CDR3 consists of 14 residues. The CDR3 bases are TGCGCCAGCAGTCCGCCGGGGGGAAACTATGGCTACACCTTC. Its translation is CASSPPGGNYGYTF.

Notes on this clonotype: A clone one base away is much larger, so this may be a read error. The chain employs TRBV5-8 and TRBJ2-6; no clear D gene. Per germline, CDR1 SGHTS and CDR2 YDEGEE. The CDR3 has 16 residues. Trimming removed 5 bases from V and 5 bases from J, with 17 bases in between. The CDR3 spells CASSPLEADRANVLTF. CDR3 DNA sequence: TGTGCCAGCAGTCCCCTTGAGGCCGACAGGGCCAACGTCCTGACTTTC.

This clonotype was counted at least ten times. The chain links TRBV5-1 to TRBJ1-6; 7 bases are a match to TRBD1. Germline-derived CDR1 and CDR2 are SGHRS and YFSETQ. Trimming at V came to 3 bases and at J to 8 bases, leaving 14 bases not matched to a gene. The CDR3 sequence is 17 residues long. CDR3 sequence (DNA): TGCGCCAGCAGCTCAACTTTGACAGGGCCTAAGGATTCACCCCTCCACTTT. Amino acid sequence: CASSSTLTGPKDSPLHF.

Many counts were recorded for this clonotype. The chain combines TRBV5-6 with TRBJ2-5, with 8 bases that match TRBD1. V shed 4 bases, J shed 5 bases, and the junction held 7 bases outside the gene matches. Germline CDR1 and CDR2: SGHDT and YYEEEE. The CDR3 is made up of 14 amino acids. CDR3 in DNA: TGTGCCAGCAGCACACAGGGGGGTCGGGAGACCCAGTACTTC. Its protein is CASSTQGGRETQYF.

This clonotype showed up many times. The J gene is TRBJ1-2, the V gene TRBV7-9; possible D gene TRBD1, 6 bases. With 5 bases removed from V and 0 bases from J, the gap between germline ends came to 22 bases. The CDR3 has 18 residues. CDR1 is SEHNR, CDR2 FQNEAQ, per germline (reference sequence). The CDR3, as DNA: TGTGCCAGCAGCCTAATACCCTACGGGGGCGAAGCTAACTATGGCTACACCTTC. Translation: CASSLIPYGGEANYGYTF. Based on the CDR3 plus reference TRBV7-9 and TRBJ1-2, the full variable domain is DTGVSQNPRHKITKRGQNVTFRCDPISEHNRLYWYRQTLGQGPEFLTYFQNEAQLEKSRLLSDRFSAERPKGSFSTLEIQRTEQGDSAMYLCASSLIPYGGEANYGYTFGSGTRLTVV.

V and J are TRBV5-4 and TRBJ1-6; a weak D match, TRBD1 (6 bases). Germline-derived CDR1 and CDR2 are SGHNT and YYREEE (reference sequence). CDR3 length: 13 residues. V lost 0 bases and J 10 bases, leaving 8 bases between the germline ends. The CDR3 region is CASSLGGASPLHF. CDR3 bases: TGTGCCAGCAGCTTGGGGGGGGCCTCACCCCTCCACTTT. The whole variable domain, remainder taken from reference TRBV5-4 and TRBJ1-6, is ETGVTQSPTHLIKTRGQQVTLRCSSQSGHNTVSWYQQALGQGPQFIFQYYREEENGRGNFPPRFSGLQFPNYSSELNVNALELDDSALYLCASSLGGASPLHFGNGTRLTVT.

This clonotype has a count of ten or more. The chain recombines TRBV6-6 with TRBJ2-7, with 10 bases aligning to TRBD1. The CDR3 has 15 amino acids. After removal of 5 bases from V and 4 bases from J, the junction contained 8 bases not matched to a gene. Germline CDR1 and CDR2: MNHNY and SVGAGI (reference sequence). CDR3 in DNA: TGTGCCAGCAGTCCGACCGGGACAGGGGTTTACGAGCAGTACTTC. It specifies CASSPTGTGVYEQYF.

On this clonotype: Since a much larger clone is just one base distant, this may be a read error. Since the CDR3 does not end with the conserved phenylalanine or tryptophan, this likely comes from a read error. V gene TRBV30 combines with J gene TRBJ2-1; D not certain. The length of the CDR3 is 13 residues. Trimming shortened V by 3 bases and J by 0 bases, and 6 bases separated the two germline ends. Germline V gene lookup returns CDR1 GTSNPN and CDR2 SVGIG (reference sequence). The DNA for the CDR3 is TGTGCCTGGAGGAGAAGCTCCTACAATGAGCAGTTCTGC. It translates to CAWRRSSYNEQFC.

This clonotype was observed at least ten times. V usage is TRBV11-1 and J usage is TRBJ2-1, with 8 nucleotides matching TRBD2. This CDR3 has 15 residues. The ends lost 5 bases at V and 1 base at J; junction bases unmatched: 4. The germline V gene encodes CDR1 SGHAT and CDR2 FQDESV (reference sequence). CDR3 sequence: CASSTGLVSYNEQFF. The CDR3 DNA sequence: TGTGCCAGCAGCACGGGACTAGTTTCCTACAATGAGCAGTTCTTC.

This clonotype came up a few times. This may come from a read error, since a much larger clone is one base off. CDR3 protein: CASSLRTGISSYNEQSF. DNA for the CDR3: TGTGCCAGTAGTCTGCGGACAGGGATTAGCTCCTACAATGAGCAGTCCTTC. The genes are TRBV19 and TRBJ2-1, with 8 nucleotides matching TRBD1. Per the germline V gene, CDR1 is LNHDA and CDR2 is SQIVND (reference sequence). This CDR3 has 17 amino acids. The whole variable domain, remainder taken from reference TRBV19 and TRBJ2-1, is DGGITQSPKYLFRKEGQNVTLSCEQNLNHDAMYWYRQDPGQGLRLIYYSQIVNDFQKGDIAEGYSVSREKKESFPLTVTSAQKNPTAFYLCASSLRTGISSYNEQSFGPGTRLTVL.

V usage is TRBV5-1 and J usage is TRBJ2-7; the D call may be TRBD1 or TRBD2 (6 bases each). Trimming pared 0 bases from V and 5 bases from J, leaving 12 bases between. CDR1 is SGHRS, CDR2 YFSETQ, per germline. The CDR3 is 14 amino acids. CDR3 coding DNA: TGCGCCAGCAGCTTGGAGGGGGGCGGCCACGAGCAGTACTTC. Protein sequence: CASSLEGGGHEQYF.

Comments on this clonotype: With a much larger clone just one base away, this may be a read error. The chain has TRBV13 and TRBJ2-7, with 8 nucleotides matching TRBD1. Germline assignment: CDR1 PRHDT and CDR2 FYEKMQ (reference sequence). CDR3 size: 15 residues. The CDR3 DNA follows: TGTGCCAGCAGCGAAAGACAGGGGAGCTCCCACGAGCAGTACTTC. It codes for CASSERQGSSHEQYF.

In its sample, this clonotype was seen a few times. At one end the junction does not follow the germline gene, possibly because of a read error. The rearrangement joins TRBV2 to TRBJ1-1; unclear D gene. The length of the CDR3 is 13 residues. Germline CDR1 and CDR2: SNHLY and FYNNEI. CDR3 amino acids: CASSERVNTEASF. The CDR3 DNA reads as TGTGCCAGCAGTGAGAGGGTGAACACTGAAGCTTCCTTT.

In this sample, this clonotype turned up many times. V usage is TRBV10-3 and J usage is TRBJ2-1; D is possibly TRBD1 (5 bases). Germline CDR1 and CDR2: ENHRY and SYGVKD. The CDR3 runs to 14 residues. The V end lost 0 bases, the J end lost 8 bases, and 11 bases lay between the germline ends. Here the CDR3 DNA reads TGTGCCATCAGTGAGTCGAAGGGGCAAGATGAGCAGTTCTTC. It specifies CAISESKGQDEQFF.

J is TRBJ2-5 and V is TRBV7-2; 9 nucleotides align to TRBD1. Trimming removed 7 bases from V and 5 bases from J; junction bases left unmatched: 17. Germline-derived CDR1 and CDR2 are SGHTA and FQGNSA. The CDR3 sequence is 17 residues long. The CDR3 nucleotides are TGTGCCAGCACCCCAGGGCCCAGACAGGGGGGGATTGAGACCCAGTACTTC. This codes for CASTPGPRQGGIETQYF.

With respect to this clonotype: Compared with germline, one end of the junction differs, possibly owing to a read error. The genes are TRBV5-4 and TRBJ2-1; the D is unclear. This CDR3 is 12 amino acids long. Germline V gene lookup returns CDR1 SGHNT and CDR2 YYREEE (reference sequence). CDR3 coding DNA: TGTGCCAGCAGCCTGAACTACACTGAGCAGTTCTTC. The encoded protein is CASSLNYTEQFF. The full variable domain, rest sourced from reference TRBV5-4 and TRBJ2-1, is ETGVTQSPTHLIKTRGQQVTLRCSSQSGHNTVSWYQQALGQGPQFIFQYYREEENGRGNFPPRFSGLQFPNYSSELNVNALELDDSALYLCASSLNYTEQFFGPGTRLTVL.

The sample holds many counts of this clonotype. This chain uses TRBV7-2 with TRBJ1-5; TRBD1 aligns across 10 bases. CDR3 size: 15 residues. V shed 7 bases, J shed 3 bases, and the junction held 6 bases outside the gene matches. The germline CDR1 and CDR2 sequences are SGHTA and FQGNSA. The CDR3 bases are TGTGCCAGCACCACGACAGGGGGCATCAATCAGCCCCAGCATTTT. Translating it yields CASTTTGGINQPQHF.

This clonotype has ten or more counts. The J gene is TRBJ1-2, the V gene TRBV15; the D gene is possibly TRBD1 (5 bases). Trimming left V 0 bases short and J 4 bases short, with 15 bases between. CDR3 size: 16 residues. Germline lookup yields CDR1 LNHNV and CDR2 YYDKDF (reference sequence). This CDR3 reads CATSRDLGGLLYGYTF. The CDR3 DNA reads TGTGCCACCAGCAGAGATCTGGGGGGTCTTCTCTATGGCTACACCTTC.

This clonotype has a count of ten or more. CDR3 protein: CATSRDQGYEQYF. CDR3 in DNA: TGTGCCACCAGCAGAGATCAGGGCTACGAGCAGTACTTC. The chain has TRBV15 and TRBJ2-7, with a weak D call TRBD1 (5 bases). Germline CDR1 is LNHNV and CDR2 is YYDKDF (reference sequence). This CDR3 comprises 13 residues. Trimming stripped 0 bases from V and 3 bases from J, with 6 bases between.